What follows are 6 T cell receptor beta chains derived from one specimen sequenced in a study of T cells after somatic rescue of genetic block. The repertoire was sequenced with immunoSEQ multiplex PCR; TCRdb's copy has only in-frame clones and lacks some. The table shows approximately 7,600 clones, with 75% to 85% occurring only once. The specimen sequenced was peripheral blood mononuclear cells (PBMCs). The source of these receptors is a boy younger than 18.

The chain is built from TRBV28 and TRBJ1-5; D remains unclear. Trimming took off 6 bases at V and 4 bases at J, with 19 bases between the two ends. The CDR3 length is 16 residues. The germline V gene encodes CDR1 MDHEN and CDR2 SYDVKM. CDR3 in amino acids: CASSPWSEGGNQPQHF. CDR3 in DNA: TGTGCCAGCAGCCCCTGGTCGGAGGGTGGGAATCAGCCCCAGCATTTT.

J is TRBJ2-2 and V is TRBV5-1; D is ambiguous. Trimming took off 2 bases at V and 11 bases at J, with 16 bases between the two ends. There are 14 residues in the CDR3. CDR1 and CDR2 from the germline V gene are SGHRS and YFSETQ. This CDR3 reads CASSLILSGTELFF. CDR3 sequence (DNA): TGCGCCAGCAGCTTAATCCTTTCAGGCACCGAGCTGTTTTTT.

V usage is TRBV7-9 and J usage is TRBJ1-1; TRBD1 agrees at 7 bases. The CDR3 length is 14 residues. CDR1 is SEHNR, CDR2 FQNEAQ, per germline (reference sequence). The junction had 3 bases not matched to a gene; V was cut back by 5 bases and J by 0 bases. The chain's CDR3 is CASSPGQLNTEAFF. The CDR3 nucleotides read TGTGCCAGCAGCCCGGGACAGCTGAACACTGAAGCTTTCTTT.

The V and J genes are TRBV13 and TRBJ1-2; D gene unclear. This CDR3 spans 13 amino acids. The V and J ends lost 0 bases and 7 bases respectively, with 9 bases between them. The germline V gene encodes CDR1 PRHDT and CDR2 FYEKMQ (reference sequence). The CDR3 here is CASSLGVSGGYTF. CDR3 sequence (DNA): TGTGCCAGCAGCTTAGGCGTTTCGGGTGGCTACACCTTC.

V usage is TRBV7-8 and J usage is TRBJ2-7, with 9 nucleotides matching TRBD1. This CDR3 is 15 amino acids long. Germline CDR1 reads SGHVS; CDR2 reads FQNEAQ. V shed 0 bases and J 2 bases; nucleotides not matched to a gene: 2. CDR3 coding DNA: TGTGCCAGCAGCTTAGCGCACAGGGGGCCCTACGAGCAGTACTTC. Protein sequence: CASSLAHRGPYEQYF.

In DNA form, the CDR3 reads TGTGCCAGCGACAGGGGCGTTGGCTACACCTTC. Translation: CASDRGVGYTF. This sequence joins TRBV2 and TRBJ1-2; TRBD1 aligns across 8 bases. Germline assignment: CDR1 SNHLY and CDR2 FYNNEI. The CDR3 consists of 11 residues. Losses at the gene ends were 8 bases for V and 7 bases for J; bases not matched to a gene: 3.